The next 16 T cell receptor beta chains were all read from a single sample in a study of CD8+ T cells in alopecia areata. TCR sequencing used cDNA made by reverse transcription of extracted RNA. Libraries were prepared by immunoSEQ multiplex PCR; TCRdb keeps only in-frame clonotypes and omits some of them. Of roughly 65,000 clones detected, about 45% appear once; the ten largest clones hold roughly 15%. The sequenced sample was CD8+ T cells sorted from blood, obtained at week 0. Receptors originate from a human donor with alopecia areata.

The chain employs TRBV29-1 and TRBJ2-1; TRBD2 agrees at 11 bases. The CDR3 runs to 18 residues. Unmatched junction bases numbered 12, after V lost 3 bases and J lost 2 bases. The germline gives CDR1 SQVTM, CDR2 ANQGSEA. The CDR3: CSVEDGTSGIGAYNEQFF. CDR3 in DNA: TGCAGCGTTGAGGACGGGACTAGCGGCATAGGGGCCTACAATGAGCAGTTCTTC.

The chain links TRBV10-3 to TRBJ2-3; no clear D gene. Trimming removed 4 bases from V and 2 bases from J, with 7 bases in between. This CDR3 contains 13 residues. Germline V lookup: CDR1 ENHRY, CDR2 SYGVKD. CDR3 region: CAISVESTDTQYF. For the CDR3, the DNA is TGTGCCATCAGTGTAGAGTCCACAGATACGCAGTATTTT.

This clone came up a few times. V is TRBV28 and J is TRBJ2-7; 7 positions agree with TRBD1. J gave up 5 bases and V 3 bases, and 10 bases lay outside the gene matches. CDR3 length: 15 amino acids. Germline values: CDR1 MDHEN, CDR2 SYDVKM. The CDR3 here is CASSFRQTGLDEQYF. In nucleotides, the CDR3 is TGTGCCAGCAGTTTTCGCCAGACAGGGCTCGACGAGCAGTACTTC.

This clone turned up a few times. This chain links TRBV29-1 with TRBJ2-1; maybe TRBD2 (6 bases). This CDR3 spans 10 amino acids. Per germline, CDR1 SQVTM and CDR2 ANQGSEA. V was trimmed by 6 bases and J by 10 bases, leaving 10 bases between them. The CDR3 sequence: CSVLALEQFF. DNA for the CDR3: TGCAGCGTGCTAGCGTTGGAGCAGTTCTTC.

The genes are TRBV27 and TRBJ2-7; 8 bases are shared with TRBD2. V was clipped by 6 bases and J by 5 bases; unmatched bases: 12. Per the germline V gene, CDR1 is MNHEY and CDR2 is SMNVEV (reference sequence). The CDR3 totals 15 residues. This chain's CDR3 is CASRLRSGTRDEQYF. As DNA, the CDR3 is TGTGCCAGCAGGCTACGGTCGGGGACTAGGGACGAGCAGTACTTC.

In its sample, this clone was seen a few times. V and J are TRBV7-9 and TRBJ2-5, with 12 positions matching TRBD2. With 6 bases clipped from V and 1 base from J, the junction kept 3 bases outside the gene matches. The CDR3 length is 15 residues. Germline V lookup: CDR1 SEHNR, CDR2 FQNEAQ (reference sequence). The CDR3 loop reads CASRLAGGLQETQYF. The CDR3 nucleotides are TGTGCCAGCAGGCTAGCGGGAGGGCTCCAAGAGACCCAGTACTTC.

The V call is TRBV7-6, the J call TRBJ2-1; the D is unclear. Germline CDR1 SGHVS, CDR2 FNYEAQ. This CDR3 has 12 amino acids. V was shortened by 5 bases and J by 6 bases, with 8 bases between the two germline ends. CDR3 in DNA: TGTGCCAGCAGCGTTACTTCCAATGAGCAGTTCTTC. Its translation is CASSVTSNEQFF. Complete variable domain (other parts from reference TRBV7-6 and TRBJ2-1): GAGVSQSPRYKVTKRGQDVALRCDPISGHVSLYWYRQALGQGPEFLTYFNYEAQQDKSGLPNDRFSAERPEGSISTLTIQRTEQRDSAMYRCASSVTSNEQFFGPGTRLTVL.

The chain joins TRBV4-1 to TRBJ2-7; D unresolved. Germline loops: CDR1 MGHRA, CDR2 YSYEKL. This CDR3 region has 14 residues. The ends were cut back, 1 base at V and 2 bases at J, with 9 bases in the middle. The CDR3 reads CASSQVPGTYEQYF. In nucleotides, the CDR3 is TGCGCCAGCAGCCAAGTTCCGGGCACCTACGAGCAGTACTTC.

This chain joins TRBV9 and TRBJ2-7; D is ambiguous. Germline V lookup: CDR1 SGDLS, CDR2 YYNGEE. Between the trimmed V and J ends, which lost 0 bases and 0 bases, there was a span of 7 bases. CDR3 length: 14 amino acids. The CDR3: CASSVGSSSYEQYF. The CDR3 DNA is TGTGCCAGCAGCGTAGGTAGTAGCTCCTACGAGCAGTACTTC. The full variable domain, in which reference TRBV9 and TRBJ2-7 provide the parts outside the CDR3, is DSGVTQTPKHLITATGQRVTLRCSPRSGDLSVYWYQQSLDQGLQFLIQYYNGEERAKGNILERFSAQQFPDLHSELNLSSLELGDSALYFCASSVGSSSYEQYFGPGTRLTVT.

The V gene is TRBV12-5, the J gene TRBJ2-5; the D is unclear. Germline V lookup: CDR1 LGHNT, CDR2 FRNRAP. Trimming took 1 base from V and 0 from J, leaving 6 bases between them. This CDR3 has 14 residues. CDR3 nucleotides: TGTGCTAGTGGTTTGGACAAGGACCAAGAGACCCAGTACTTC. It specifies CASGLDKDQETQYF.

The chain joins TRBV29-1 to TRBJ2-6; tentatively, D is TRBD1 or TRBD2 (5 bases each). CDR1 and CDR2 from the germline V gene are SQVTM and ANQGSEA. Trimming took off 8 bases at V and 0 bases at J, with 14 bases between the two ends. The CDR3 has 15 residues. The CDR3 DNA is TGCAGCACCCGGGACGGCAACTCTGGGGCCAACGTCCTGACTTTC. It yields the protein CSTRDGNSGANVLTF.

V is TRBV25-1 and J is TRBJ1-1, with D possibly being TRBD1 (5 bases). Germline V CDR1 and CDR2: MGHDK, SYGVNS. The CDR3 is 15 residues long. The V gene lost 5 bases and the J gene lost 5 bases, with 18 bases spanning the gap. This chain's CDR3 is CASSPPGRVTTEAFF. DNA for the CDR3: TGTGCCAGCAGTCCCCCAGGCAGGGTGACGACTGAAGCTTTCTTT.

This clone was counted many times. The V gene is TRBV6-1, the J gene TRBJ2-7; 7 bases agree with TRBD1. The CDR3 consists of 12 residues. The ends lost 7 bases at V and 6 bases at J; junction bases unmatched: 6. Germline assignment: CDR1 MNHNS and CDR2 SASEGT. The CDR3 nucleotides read TGTGCCAGCACCTCTACAGGGGCCGAGCAGTACTTC. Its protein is CASTSTGAEQYF.

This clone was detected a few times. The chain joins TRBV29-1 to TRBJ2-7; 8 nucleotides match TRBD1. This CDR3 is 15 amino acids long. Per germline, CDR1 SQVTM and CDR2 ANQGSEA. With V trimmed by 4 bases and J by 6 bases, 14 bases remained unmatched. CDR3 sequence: CSVGVRTGFQGEQYF. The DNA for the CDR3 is TGCAGCGTTGGGGTCAGGACAGGGTTCCAGGGCGAGCAGTACTTC.

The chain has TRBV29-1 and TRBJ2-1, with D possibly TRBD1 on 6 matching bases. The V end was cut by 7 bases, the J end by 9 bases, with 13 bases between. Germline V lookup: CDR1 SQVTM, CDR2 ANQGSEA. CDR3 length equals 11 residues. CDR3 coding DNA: TGCAGCGCGACAGGTAACGGTGAGCAGTTCTTC. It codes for CSATGNGEQFF.

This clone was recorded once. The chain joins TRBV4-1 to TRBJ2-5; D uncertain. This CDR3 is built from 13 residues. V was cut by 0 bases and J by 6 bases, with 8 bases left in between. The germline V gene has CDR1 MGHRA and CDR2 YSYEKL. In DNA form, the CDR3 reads TGCGCCAGCAGCCAAGACACGGGCCAGACCCAGTACTTC. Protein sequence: CASSQDTGQTQYF.